This T cell receptor beta chain comes out of a study of shared clonotypes between healthy human individuals. Study-level results: Several donors held about 4.6% of naive CD4 clonotypes in common.

Methods used by the authors: Junction-only immunoSEQ data arrived without quality scores, meaning filtering differed. Some clones are missing from TCRdb's copy, which holds only in-frame ones; the method was immunoSEQ multiplex PCR. V, J and clone size derive from that table, while D and trimming were established from the DNA sequence. Among more than 900,000 clones listed, approximately 80% were seen once. Splitting of CD4+ cells produced CD45RA+ naive and CD45RA-negative memory subsets. The ends were cut back, 6 bases at V and 0 bases at J, with 11 bases in the middle. The germline gives CDR1 SNHLY, CDR2 FYNNEI. The CDR3 contains 14 residues. Concerning this clone itself: The target antigen is unknown. Other DNA sequences in this sample translate to the same CDR3.

The specimen sequenced was memory CD4+ T cells from PBMCs. Sample subset: CD45RA-negative fraction. The TCR originated in a man between 18 and 35 years old in good health. Some clones in this sample may be carry-over from other donors' samples. The chain carries TRBV2 and TRBJ1-2, with D perhaps TRBD1 (5 bases). CDR3 in amino acids: CASRALTANYGYTF. For the CDR3, the DNA is TGTGCCAGCAGGGCACTGACAGCTAACTATGGCTACACCTTC.